The rows below give T cell receptor beta chains drawn from one sample of a study of patients and donors after allogeneic stem cell transplantation. Each CDR3 protein is one row after TCRdb ran MiXCR on the RT-PCR reads. This table holds about 410,000 distinct CDR3 sequences, approximately 16% found once. The sequencing input was blood, either unsorted or a sorted T cell fraction (not recorded which). The receptors originated from a human donor who was either an allogeneic HSCT recipient or a stem cell or donor lymphocyte infusion donor (not recorded which). It is not recorded whose cells these are; they may come from a transplant donor. The CDR3 runs from the conserved cysteine through the conserved F or W. A D gene is named only where the DNA matches it firmly. Clone size, where shown, is once, few, many, or a class for clones that have expanded.

j_gene,v_gene,abundance,d_gene,CDR3nt,CDR3aa
TRBJ2-1,TRBV25-1,NA,TRBD2,TGTGCCAGCAGTGAACTAGCGGGGCCTTTCGATGAGCAGTTCTTC,CASSELAGPFDEQFF
TRBJ1-5,TRBV7-9,few,TRBD1,TGTGCCAGCAGCCGCCTTGACAGGGAACAGCCCCAGCATTTT,CASSRLDREQPQHF
TRBJ2-5,TRBV5-1,few,NA,TGCGCCAGCAGCTCGCGGTTGAGGGGGATTGGGGAGACCCAGTACTTC,CASSSRLRGIGETQYF
TRBJ2-7,TRBV7-9,NA,TRBD2,TGTGCCAGCAGCACCCTGTTGGGGCGGGGGACCATCGAGCAGTACTTC,CASSTLLGRGTIEQYF
TRBJ2-2,TRBV28,NA,NA,TGTGCCAGCACCCCGGGGTTTTCTCCCGGGGAGCTGTTTTTT,CASTPGFSPGELFF
TRBJ1-1,TRBV20-1,NA,NA,TGCAGTGCATGCGGACAGAAGAACACTGAAGCTTTCTTT,CSACGQKNTEAFF
TRBJ2-6,TRBV5-1,few,NA,TGCGCCAGCAGCTTGGCTGTCTCTGGGGCCAACGTCCTGACTTTC,CASSLAVSGANVLTF
TRBJ2-7,TRBV4-1,NA,TRBD1,TGCGCCAGCAGCCAAATGACAGGGGCGACGAGCTCCTACGAGCAGTACTTC,CASSQMTGATSSYEQYF
TRBJ2-2,TRBV7-7,few,TRBD2,TGTGCCAGCAGCTTAGACCGACTAGCGGGAGGACCTAAGAACACCGGGGAGCTGTTTTTT,CASSLDRLAGGPKNTGELFF
TRBJ2-1,TRBV4-1,NA,TRBD2,TGCGCCAGCAGCCTCCTAGCGGAGGCCTACAATGAGCAGTTCTTC,CASSLLAEAYNEQFF
TRBJ2-7,TRBV5-5,NA,NA,TGTGCCAGCAATCTAGCGTCCTACGAGCAGTACTTC,CASNLASYEQYF
TRBJ1-1,TRBV10-3,many,NA,TGTGCCATCCTAGGACACCCTAACACTGAAGCTTTCTTT,CAILGHPNTEAFF
TRBJ1-5,TRBV11-2,NA,NA,TGTGCCAGCAGCATGGACGTTTATAGCAATCAGCCCCAGCATTTT,CASSMDVYSNQPQHF
TRBJ1-6,TRBV6-4,few,NA,TGTGCCAGCAGTGACTCAAGTAATTCACCCCTCCACTTT,CASSDSSNSPLHF
TRBJ2-3,TRBV9,few,NA,TGTGCCAGCAGCGTTAGGACAGACAGCACAGATACGCAGTATTTT,CASSVRTDSTDTQYF
TRBJ1-4,TRBV5-1,few,TRBD1,TGCGCCAGCAGCTTGGTCGGAGGGGGCTCTGAAAAACTGTTTTTT,CASSLVGGGSEKLFF
TRBJ2-7,TRBV6-2/TRBV6-3,few,TRBD1,TGTGCCAGCAGCAAATGGCCGGGGACAGGGGTCATCTCCTACGAGCAGTACTTC,CASSKWPGTGVISYEQYF
TRBJ1-5,TRBV19,NA,NA,TGTGCCAGTAGTATAGATCGGCGGGGAGGCAATCAGCCCCAGCATTTT,CASSIDRRGGNQPQHF
TRBJ2-2,TRBV20-1,few,TRBD2,TGCAGTGCTAGAGTGACTAGCGGGGGGACGGGCACCGGGGAGCTGTTTTTT,CSARVTSGGTGTGELFF
TRBJ2-1,TRBV10-3,many,NA,TGTGCCATCAGTGAAAAGTCAGGGCAGGAGATTTACAATGAGCAGTTCTTC,CAISEKSGQEIYNEQFF
TRBJ2-2,TRBV25-1,NA,TRBD1,TGTGCCAGCAGTGCCGGACAGGGGAGGACCGGGGAGCTGTTTTTT,CASSAGQGRTGELFF
TRBJ2-2,TRBV2,many,TRBD2,TGTGCCAGCGACTGGGGGGGGACCGGGGAGCTGTTTTTT,CASDWGGTGELFF
TRBJ2-5,TRBV6-2/TRBV6-3,many,NA,TGTGCCAGCAGTAAGGTTGAGACCCAGTACTTC,CASSKVETQYF
TRBJ2-4,TRBV20-1,NA,NA,TGCAGTGCAACGAACAGGGAGAAAAACATTCAGTACTTC,CSATNREKNIQYF
TRBJ2-3,TRBV18,NA,NA,TGTGCCAGCTCACCATATGCTAGGAGGGGCCAGGTGGCGCAGTATTTT,CASSPYARRGQVAQYF
TRBJ2-2,TRBV5-1,many,NA,TGTGCCAGCAGCTTGTCTGGCGGGGAGCTGTTTTTT,CASSLSGGELFF
TRBJ1-3,TRBV12-3/TRBV12-4,many,NA,TGTGCCAGCAGTTTAGCGGCATACGGAAACACCATATATTTT,CASSLAAYGNTIYF
TRBJ2-2,TRBV5-1,few,NA,TGCGCCAGCAGCTTAGAGCAGGGTTCGACCGGGGAGCTGTTTTTT,CASSLEQGSTGELFF
TRBJ1-1,TRBV27,NA,TRBD1,TGTGCCAGCAGTGCATGGGCCGGGACAGAGAACACTGAAGCTTTCTTT,CASSAWAGTENTEAFF
TRBJ2-3,TRBV5-1,NA,NA,TGCGCCAGCTACCTACAGGGCACAGATACGCAGTATTTT,CASYLQGTDTQYF
TRBJ1-2,TRBV4-1,few,NA,TGCGCCAGCAGCCAGTCGGACTATGGCTACACCTTC,CASSQSDYGYTF